The TCR beta chain described here comes from a study of T cell changes during pregnancy in multiple sclerosis. The V gene lost 6 bases and the J gene lost 5 bases, with 10 bases spanning the gap. The CDR3 covers 12 residues. Germline values: CDR1 MDHEN, CDR2 SYDVKM. The protocol was immunoSEQ multiplex PCR, while the TCRdb copy is restricted to in-frame clones and leaves out a portion. The sample includes nearly 80,000 clones, around 90% of them seen just once. The clonotype comes from a female donor with multiple sclerosis, enrolled in a pregnancy study. The chain recombines TRBV28 with TRBJ1-1; no clear D. This sample comprised CD4+ T cells from peripheral blood mononuclear cells, obtained before pregnancy. The CDR3 sequence is CASRPGRTEAFF. The CDR3 DNA reads TGTGCCAGCAGACCAGGCAGGACTGAAGCTTTCTTT.